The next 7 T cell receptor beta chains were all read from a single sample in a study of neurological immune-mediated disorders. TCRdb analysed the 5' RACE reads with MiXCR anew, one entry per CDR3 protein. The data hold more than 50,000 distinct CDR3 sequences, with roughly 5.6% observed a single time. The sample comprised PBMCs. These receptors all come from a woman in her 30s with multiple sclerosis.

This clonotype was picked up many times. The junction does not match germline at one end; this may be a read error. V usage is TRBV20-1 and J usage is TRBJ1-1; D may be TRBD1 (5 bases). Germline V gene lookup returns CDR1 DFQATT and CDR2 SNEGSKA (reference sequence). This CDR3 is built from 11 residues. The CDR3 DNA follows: TGCAGTGCTTCCCTGGGGGACCAGCTGGGGTTT. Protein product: CSASLGDQLGF.

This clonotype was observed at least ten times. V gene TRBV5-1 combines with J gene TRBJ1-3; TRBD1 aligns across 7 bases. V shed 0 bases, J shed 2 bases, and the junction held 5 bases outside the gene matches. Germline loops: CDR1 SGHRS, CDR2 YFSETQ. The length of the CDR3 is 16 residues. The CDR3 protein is CASSLEGGSAGNTIYF. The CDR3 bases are TGCGCCAGCAGCTTGGAAGGGGGCTCAGCTGGAAACACCATATATTTT.

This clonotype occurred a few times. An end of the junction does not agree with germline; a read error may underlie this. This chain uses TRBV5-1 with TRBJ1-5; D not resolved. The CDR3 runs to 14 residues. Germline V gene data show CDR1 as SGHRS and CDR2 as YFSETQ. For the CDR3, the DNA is TGCGCCAGCAGCTTGGGTAGGGAGAATCAGCCCCAGAATTTT. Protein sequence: CASSLGRENQPQNF. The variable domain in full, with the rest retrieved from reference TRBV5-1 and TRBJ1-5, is KAGVTQTPRYLIKTRGQQVTLSCSPISGHRSVSWYQQTPGQGLQFLFEYFSETQRNKGNFPGRFSGRQFSNSRSEMNVSTLELGDSALYLCASSLGRENQPQNFGDGTRLSIL.

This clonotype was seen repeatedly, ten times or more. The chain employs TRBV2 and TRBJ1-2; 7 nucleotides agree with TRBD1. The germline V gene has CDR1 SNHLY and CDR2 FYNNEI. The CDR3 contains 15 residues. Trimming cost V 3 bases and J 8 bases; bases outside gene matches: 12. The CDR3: CASSEVQGIVLGYTF. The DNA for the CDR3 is TGTGCCAGCAGTGAGGTACAGGGGATCGTGTTGGGCTACACCTTC. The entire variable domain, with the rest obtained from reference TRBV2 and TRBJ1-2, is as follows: EPEVTQTPSHQVTQMGQEVILRCVPISNHLYFYWYRQILGQKVEFLVSFYNNEISEKSEIFDDQFSVERPDGSNFTLKIRSTKLEDSAMYFCASSEVQGIVLGYTFGSGTRLTVV.

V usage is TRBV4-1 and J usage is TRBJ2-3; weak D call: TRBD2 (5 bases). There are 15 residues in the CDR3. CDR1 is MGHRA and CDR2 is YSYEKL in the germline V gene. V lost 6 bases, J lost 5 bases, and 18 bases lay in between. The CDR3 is CASSPAGSREDTQYF. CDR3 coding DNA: TGCGCCAGCAGTCCAGCAGGATCCCGGGAAGATACGCAGTATTTT.

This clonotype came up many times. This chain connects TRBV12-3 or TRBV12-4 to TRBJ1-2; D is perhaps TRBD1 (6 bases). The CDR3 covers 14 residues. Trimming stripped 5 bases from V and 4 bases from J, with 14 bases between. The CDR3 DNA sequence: TGTGCCAGCAGTGTGGGGGGGCAGGGCTATGGCTACACCTTC. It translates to CASSVGGQGYGYTF.

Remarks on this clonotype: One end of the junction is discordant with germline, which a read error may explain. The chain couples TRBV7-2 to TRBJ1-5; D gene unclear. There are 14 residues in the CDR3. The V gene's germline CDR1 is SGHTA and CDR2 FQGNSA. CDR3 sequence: CASSLRQGNQPQNF. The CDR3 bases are TGTGCCAGCAGCCTGAGACAAGGCAATCAGCCCCAGAATTTT.